Below, 10 T cell receptor beta chains from the same sample are listed, as sequenced in a study of shared clonotypes between healthy human individuals (TCRdb year 2020). Libraries came from the immunoSEQ multiplex PCR assay. This immuneACCESS table, as held by TCRdb, lists in-frame sequences with V and J called but not all clones. Of the missing ones, under half trace to an unresolved V gene in checked studies; the others have no known cause. In this sample the table shows roughly 1 million clones, approximately 78% of which occur a single time. The ten top clones hold 0.5% to 0.6% of the sample. The sequenced sample consisted of memory CD4+ T cells from PBMCs. Explained via the paper, the cell subset or site label denotes: CD45RA-negative fraction. These receptors originate from a man between 18 and 29 years old in good health. Some clones in this sample may be carry-over from other donors' samples.

The chain employs TRBV5-1 and TRBJ1-1; D not resolved. In germline, CDR1 is SGHRS, CDR2 YFSETQ. V lost 2 bases to trimming and J lost 0 bases, with 11 bases between them. This CDR3 is built from 15 residues. The CDR3 reads CASSFGPQVNTEAFF. The CDR3 region has the DNA TGCGCCAGCAGCTTCGGGCCTCAGGTGAACACTGAAGCTTTCTTT.

Worth noting for this clone: Other nucleotide sequences in the sample specify the same CDR3. The chain has TRBV11-2 and TRBJ2-5; D unclear. The V gene's germline CDR1 is SGHAT and CDR2 FQNNGV. Trimming took off 0 bases at V and 5 bases at J, with 4 bases between the two ends. The CDR3 runs 12 residues. The CDR3 DNA follows: TGTGCCAGCAGCTTAGATCGGGAGACCCAGTACTTC. It yields the protein CASSLDRETQYF.

J is TRBJ2-5 and V is TRBV30, with TRBD2 as a possible D gene (6 bases). Trimming stripped 2 bases from V and 4 bases from J, with 8 bases between. Looked up from germline, CDR1 is GTSNPN and CDR2 is SVGIG (reference sequence). The length of the CDR3 is 12 residues. The CDR3 bases are TGTGCCTGGAGTCCGGAGGGAGAGACCCAGTACTTC. Its translation: CAWSPEGETQYF.

The chain employs TRBV7-3 and TRBJ2-5; D remains unclear. The CDR3 consists of 13 residues. Trimming removed 2 bases from V and 2 bases from J, with 6 bases in between. Germline V lookup: CDR1 SGHTA, CDR2 FQGTGA. CDR3 bases: TGTGCCAGCAGCTTATTCAGGCAAGAGACCCAGTACTTC. Protein product: CASSLFRQETQYF.

V is TRBV28 and J is TRBJ1-1, with D possibly TRBD1 on 5 matching bases. CDR3 size: 14 residues. Germline CDR1 is MDHEN and CDR2 is SYDVKM. V dropped 6 bases and J dropped 10 bases, with 21 bases sitting between them. The CDR3 here is CASSPVSSVGRAFF. The DNA of the CDR3 is TGTGCCAGCAGCCCAGTATCATCTGTGGGGCGAGCTTTCTTT.

The rearrangement uses TRBV7-6 and TRBJ2-3, with 7 bases aligning to TRBD2. Germline-derived CDR1 and CDR2 are SGHVS and FNYEAQ. CDR3 size: 18 residues. With 5 bases clipped from V and 0 bases from J, the junction kept 14 bases outside the gene matches. The CDR3 here is CASSQLEAGYSSTDTQYF. CDR3 coding DNA: TGTGCCAGCAGCCAGCTGGAAGCGGGGTACTCTAGCACAGATACGCAGTATTTT.

The V gene is TRBV5-1, the J gene TRBJ2-3; 11 nucleotides match TRBD2. V lost 7 bases to trimming and J lost 5 bases; unmatched junction nucleotides: 6. The CDR3 length is 14 residues. Germline CDR1 is SGHRS and CDR2 is YFSETQ. Here the CDR3 DNA reads TGCGCCAGCCGAACTAGCGGGAGTGGAGATACGCAGTATTTT. Translating gives CASRTSGSGDTQYF.

On this clone: This same CDR3 is encoded by further DNA sequences in the sample. The chain carries TRBV19 and TRBJ1-5, with 9 bases fitting TRBD1. The CDR3 totals 13 residues. The germline CDR1 and CDR2 sequences are LNHDA and SQIVND (reference sequence). Trimming cost V 7 bases and J 7 bases; bases outside gene matches: 5. CDR3 DNA sequence: TGTGCCAGTACCACAGGGGGCTGGCAGCCCCAGCATTTT. Protein: CASTTGGWQPQHF.

This clone was counted ten times or more. The chain couples TRBV11-2 to TRBJ1-2; D is uncertain. The germline V gene encodes CDR1 SGHAT and CDR2 FQNNGV. The CDR3 totals 15 residues. V gave up 5 bases and J gave up 4 bases, with 17 bases separating them. CDR3 sequence: CASSKSIGAAYGYTF. DNA for the CDR3: TGTGCCAGCAGCAAGTCAATCGGAGCGGCCTATGGCTACACCTTC.

This clone came up a few times. This chain joins TRBV9 and TRBJ1-5, with D hard to call. The V end was cut by 0 bases, the J end by 7 bases, with 11 bases between. The CDR3 runs to 14 residues. Germline assignment: CDR1 SGDLS and CDR2 YYNGEE. The CDR3 region has the DNA TGTGCCAGCAGCGTAGTTCCGGATGGGCAGCCCCAGCATTTT. Protein sequence: CASSVVPDGQPQHF.